Sequencing of this TCR beta chain was carried out in a study of human T cells and chemical hapten exposure. Study-level information: Alopecia areata, totalis and universalis patients, mostly female, were included. General study findings and limits: It was expanded TCRs that formed significantly more large CDR3 similarity clusters than controls did. TCRs at a frequency above 1 in 1000 stayed unchanged with DPC sensitization.

Time point described: pre-sensitization, week 0. Treatment indicated: therapeutic diphenylcyclopropenone sensitization with weekly scalp DPC. In the original workflow: Sample TCR counts, which ranged from roughly 20,000 to 690,600, had a median of 95,638. TCRdb passed the RACE reads through MiXCR, listing each CDR3 protein once. The V and J calls come from TCRdb's annotation, not from the publication. This sample has some 70,000 distinct CDR3 sequences, with roughly 9.7% found just once. This clonotype was found many times. Its antigen is as yet unknown. This CDR3 has 15 amino acids. Trimming took off 2 bases at V and 3 bases at J, with 14 bases between the two ends. From germline, CDR1 is SQVTM and CDR2 ANQGSEA.

The chain carries TRBV29-1 and TRBJ1-3; D ambiguous. The sequence came from a woman between 45 and 60 years old with alopecia areata. Some clones in this sample may be carry-over from other donors' samples. Sequenced here: whole blood, sampled in connection with sensitization to the hapten diphenylcyclopropenone (DPC). CDR3 in amino acids: CSVEYPPLSGNTIYF. CDR3 nucleotides: TGCAGCGTTGAATACCCACCCCTCAGTGGAAACACCATATATTTT.